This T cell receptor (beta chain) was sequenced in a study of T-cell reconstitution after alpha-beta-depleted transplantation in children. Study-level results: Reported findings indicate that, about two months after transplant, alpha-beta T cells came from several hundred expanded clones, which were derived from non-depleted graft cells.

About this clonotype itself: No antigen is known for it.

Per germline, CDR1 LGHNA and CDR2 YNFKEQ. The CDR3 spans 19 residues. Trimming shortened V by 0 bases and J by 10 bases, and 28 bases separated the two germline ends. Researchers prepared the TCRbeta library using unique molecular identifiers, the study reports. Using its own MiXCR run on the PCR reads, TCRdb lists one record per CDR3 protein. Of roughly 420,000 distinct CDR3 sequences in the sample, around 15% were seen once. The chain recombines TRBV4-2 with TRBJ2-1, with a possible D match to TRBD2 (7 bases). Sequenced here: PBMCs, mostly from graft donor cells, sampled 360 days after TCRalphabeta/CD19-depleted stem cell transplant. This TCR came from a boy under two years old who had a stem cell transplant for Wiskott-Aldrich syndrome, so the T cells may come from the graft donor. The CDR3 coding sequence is TGTGCCAGCAGCCAAGATGCCCCTTATAGGGGGGGAAAGTACAGAGAGCAGTTCTTC. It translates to CASSQDAPYRGGKYREQFF.